A selection of T cell receptor beta chains follows, all from one sample in a study of control samples from healthy donors and cancer patients. Assay: immunoSEQ multiplex PCR; the TCRdb copy retains only in-frame clones and omits some. The data contain roughly 86,000 clones, just over 90% of them singletons. The sequencing input was blood. All receptors come from a woman under 30 in good health. The CDR3 runs from the conserved cysteine through the conserved F or W. Clone size is not always given. Where it is, it says once, few, many or a class for expanded clones.

v_call clone_size cdr3_aa
TRBV3-1/TRBV3-2 NA CASSQFDSARGEYGYTF
TRBV2 NA CASSLEALGGEQYF
TRBV6-4 medium-sized CASSDGQGTGELFF
TRBV10-1 NA CASSEVGTGGRGTQYF
TRBV5-4 NA CASSFRLAGGLNEQFF
TRBV6-4 NA CASRETGEDGYTF
TRBV7-8 NA CASSLEVEKLFF
TRBV2 NA CASSALEGGVLVGYTF
TRBV12-5 NA CASGLPGQFSKGNYGYTF
TRBV11-2 NA CASSLVSGVFGNTIYF
TRBV6-6 NA CASSYSTGRHEKLFF
TRBV29-1 once CSVEFQGAYEQYF
TRBV21-1 NA CASSKAGTDSEAFF
TRBV2 NA CASSEWGLNTEAFF
TRBV6-5 NA CASWVRYTEAFF
TRBV9 NA CASSAVEGVSGYTF
TRBV3-1/TRBV3-2 NA CASSHTPGQGAYEQYF
TRBV5-8 NA CASNTGREGTEAFF